This entry lists 6 T cell receptor beta chains sequenced from one sample in a study of T-cell reconstitution after alpha-beta-depleted transplantation in children. Construction of the TCRbeta library involved unique molecular identifiers. MiXCR, applied by TCRdb to the PCR reads, yields one record per CDR3 protein. The sample consists of some 130,000 distinct CDR3 sequences, roughly 10% of them appearing once. This specimen was PBMCs, mostly from graft donor cells, taken 180 days after TCRalphabeta/CD19-depleted stem cell transplant. These receptors all come from a girl younger than two who had a stem cell transplant for combined immunodeficiency, so the T cells may come from the graft donor.

The gene calls are TRBV12-3 or TRBV12-4 and TRBJ2-5; D uncertain. CDR3 size: 12 residues. Trimming removed 2 bases at V and 1 base at J, with 2 bases between. The CDR3 loop is CASSLTQETQYF. In DNA, the CDR3 is TGTGCCAGCAGTTTAACCCAAGAGACCCAGTACTTC.

This sequence joins TRBV20-1 and TRBJ2-7, with D perhaps TRBD2 (8 bases). The germline V gene has CDR1 DFQATT and CDR2 SNEGSKA (reference sequence). V lost 5 bases to trimming and J lost 5 bases, with 31 bases between them. The length of the CDR3 is 18 residues. CDR3 sequence: CSAEGTAYLRAGVHEQYF. The CDR3 DNA follows: TGCAGTGCTGAGGGGACAGCCTACCTAAGAGCGGGAGTACACGAGCAGTACTTC.

Details on this clonotype: A much larger clone lies a single base off, so this may be a read error. The chain links TRBV7-2 to TRBJ2-7; 8 positions match TRBD1. V shed 3 bases, J shed 3 bases, and the junction held 4 bases outside the gene matches. CDR3 length: 14 amino acids. Germline CDR1 and CDR2: SGHTA and FQGNSA. CDR3: CASSFDRGCYEQYF. For the CDR3, the DNA is TGTGCCAGCAGCTTTGACAGGGGCTGCTACGAGCAGTACTTC.

V is TRBV10-3 and J is TRBJ2-4; D is possibly TRBD2 (6 bases). The germline CDR1 and CDR2 sequences are ENHRY and SYGVKD. CDR3 size: 12 residues. V lost 8 bases, J lost 1 base, and 6 bases lay in between. The CDR3 bases are TGTGCCATCGGGGGGGCCAAAAACATTCAGTACTTC. Protein: CAIGGAKNIQYF.

The V call is TRBV6-5, the J call TRBJ2-5; D is undetermined. With 0 bases removed from V and 2 bases from J, the gap between germline ends came to 10 bases. Per germline, CDR1 MNHEY and CDR2 SVGAGI. The length of the CDR3 is 15 residues. The CDR3 nucleotides read TGTGCCAGCAGTTACTCTTTTCGACGGCAAGAGACCCAGTACTTC. It is translated as CASSYSFRRQETQYF.

The chain links TRBV7-2 to TRBJ2-7, with 8 bases identical to TRBD1. CDR1 is SGHTA and CDR2 is FQGNSA in the germline V gene. Trimming cost V 3 bases and J 3 bases; bases outside gene matches: 7. This CDR3 spans 15 amino acids. The CDR3 is CASSLGTGVVYEQYF. Here the CDR3 DNA reads TGTGCCAGCAGCTTGGGGACAGGAGTCGTCTACGAGCAGTACTTC.